A selection of T cell receptor beta chains follows, all from one sample in a study of cytomegalovirus exposure and HLA in healthy donors. Using immunoSEQ multiplex PCR, the repertoire was profiled, and TCRdb retains in-frame clones only, with some absent. The table records roughly 130,000 clones, around three quarters of them present only once. Sequenced input: PBMCs. The source of these receptors is a man in his thirties or forties in good health and CMV-seronegative. The CDR3 runs from the conserved cysteine through the conserved F or W. The D gene is left open where the match is weak. Clone size appears in some rows only: once, few, many, or a class for an expanded clone.

abundance: NA
j_gene: TRBJ1-5
d_gene: NA
v_gene: TRBV10-3
CDR3nt: TGTGCCATCAGTGAATCCGGGTTAGGTTCCCCCCAGCATTTT
CDR3aa: CAISESGLGSPQHF

abundance: NA
j_gene: TRBJ1-3
d_gene: TRBD1
v_gene: TRBV2
CDR3nt: TGTGCCAGCAGAGCTCAGGGGGGTGGAAACACCATATATTTT
CDR3aa: CASRAQGGGNTIYF

abundance: NA
j_gene: TRBJ2-5
d_gene: NA
v_gene: TRBV4-2
CDR3nt: TGTGCCAGCAGCCAGGCTAGTCTACAAGAGACCCAGTACTTC
CDR3aa: CASSQASLQETQYF

abundance: NA
j_gene: TRBJ1-2
d_gene: TRBD1
v_gene: TRBV11-2
CDR3nt: TGTGCCAGCAGCCCCCCGGGGGGGGACAGCTATGGCTACACCTTC
CDR3aa: CASSPPGGDSYGYTF

abundance: NA
j_gene: TRBJ1-2
d_gene: NA
v_gene: TRBV11-1
CDR3nt: TGTGCCAGCAGCTTAGAGCCAGGCGTTACCTATGGCTACACCTTC
CDR3aa: CASSLEPGVTYGYTF

abundance: once
j_gene: TRBJ2-2
d_gene: NA
v_gene: TRBV5-1
CDR3nt: TGCGCCAGCAGCGAAGTCCTACAGGGAGGGGAGCTGTTTTTT
CDR3aa: CASSEVLQGGELFF

abundance: NA
j_gene: TRBJ1-5
d_gene: TRBD1
v_gene: TRBV19
CDR3nt: TGTGCCAGTAGTATATGGGGGACAGGGAATCATCAGCCCCAGCATTTT
CDR3aa: CASSIWGTGNHQPQHF

abundance: once
j_gene: TRBJ2-7
d_gene: TRBD2
v_gene: TRBV13
CDR3nt: TGTGCCAGCAGCTTAGGGGGACTAGCGGTAGCCTACGAGCAGTACTTC
CDR3aa: CASSLGGLAVAYEQYF

abundance: NA
j_gene: TRBJ2-3
d_gene: NA
v_gene: TRBV27
CDR3nt: TGTGCCAGCAGTTTCAGTCTAGCGCGCACAGATACGCAGTATTTT
CDR3aa: CASSFSLARTDTQYF

abundance: few
j_gene: TRBJ2-3
d_gene: NA
v_gene: TRBV19
CDR3nt: TGTGCCAGTAGTTACAGTTTATACACAGATACGCAGTATTTT
CDR3aa: CASSYSLYTDTQYF

abundance: once
j_gene: TRBJ2-2
d_gene: TRBD2
v_gene: TRBV9
CDR3nt: TGTGCCAGCAGCGCAACCCTAGCGGGAGGGAACACCGGGGAGCTGTTTTTT
CDR3aa: CASSATLAGGNTGELFF

abundance: few
j_gene: TRBJ2-7
d_gene: NA
v_gene: TRBV6-5
CDR3nt: TGTGCCAGCAGAAACCCCGGACAGAACTACTACGAGCAGTACTTC
CDR3aa: CASRNPGQNYYEQYF

abundance: few
j_gene: TRBJ1-4
d_gene: NA
v_gene: TRBV9
CDR3nt: TGTGCCAGCAGCGTGGGGCAGGGTCAGGAAAAACTGTTTTTT
CDR3aa: CASSVGQGQEKLFF

abundance: NA
j_gene: TRBJ2-2
d_gene: NA
v_gene: TRBV5-4
CDR3nt: TGTGCCAGCACCGACCCGGGACAGAACACCGGGGAGCTGTTTTTT
CDR3aa: CASTDPGQNTGELFF